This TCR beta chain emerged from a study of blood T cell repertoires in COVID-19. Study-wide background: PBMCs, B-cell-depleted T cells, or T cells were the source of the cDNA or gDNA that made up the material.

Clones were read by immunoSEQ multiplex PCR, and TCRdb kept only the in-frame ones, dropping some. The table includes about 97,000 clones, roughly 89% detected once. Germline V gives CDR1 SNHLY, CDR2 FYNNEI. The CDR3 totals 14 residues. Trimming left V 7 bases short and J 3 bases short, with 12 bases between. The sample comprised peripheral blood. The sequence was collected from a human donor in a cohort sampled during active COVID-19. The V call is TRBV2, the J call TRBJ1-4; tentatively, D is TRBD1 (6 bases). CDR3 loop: CASKGGNANEKLFF. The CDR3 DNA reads TGTGCCAGCAAGGGGGGGAATGCTAATGAAAAACTGTTTTTT.